The rows below give T cell receptor beta chains drawn from one sample of a study of blood T cell repertoires in COVID-19. This table comes from immunoSEQ multiplex PCR, and its TCRdb copy is limited to in-frame clones, with some not included. Of fewer than 200,000 clones in the sample, around nine tenths were seen once. Input material: peripheral blood. The source is a man aged 35-49 years with active or convalescent COVID-19. Each CDR3 is given with its conserved first and last residue. D genes are given only for firm matches. Some rows mark clone size as missing; the rest say once, few, many or name a class of expanded clone.

.	TRBV7-2	.	TRBJ2-4	CASSSLNDRRRIQYF	TGTGCCAGCAGCTCGTTAAACGACAGGAGGAGGATTCAGTACTTC
few	TRBV4-1	.	TRBJ1-4	CASSPPMGLTSWNEKLFF	TGCGCCAGCAGCCCCCCCATGGGACTTACCTCCTGGAATGAAAAACTGTTTTTT
.	TRBV29-1	.	TRBJ2-2	CSVVPFLNTGELFF	TGCAGCGTTGTTCCCTTTTTGAACACCGGGGAGCTGTTTTTT
.	TRBV7-9	TRBD1	TRBJ1-2	CASSLPPPGGGYTF	TGTGCCAGCAGCTTACCTCCGCCAGGGGGTGGCTACACCTTC
.	TRBV2	.	TRBJ1-3	CASSEQGQRNTIYF	TGTGCCAGCAGTGAACAGGGGCAAAGAAACACCATATATTTT
.	TRBV7-3	TRBD1	TRBJ1-6	CASSARDRDNSPLHF	TGTGCCAGCAGCGCCCGGGACAGGGATAATTCACCCCTCCACTTT
.	TRBV24-1	TRBD1	TRBJ2-2	CATSGQGDTGELFF	TGTGCCACCAGTGGACAGGGGGACACCGGGGAGCTGTTTTTT
.	TRBV4-1	.	TRBJ2-3	CASSQEGGTDTQYF	TGCGCCAGCAGCCAAGAGGGCGGCACAGATACGCAGTATTTT
.	TRBV10-3	TRBD1	TRBJ1-2	CAISRMTGNGYTF	TGTGCCATCAGCCGCATGACAGGGAATGGCTACACCTTC
.	TRBV9	TRBD2	TRBJ2-7	CASSETSGGGEQYF	TGTGCCAGCAGCGAGACTAGCGGGGGCGGTGAGCAGTACTTC
.	TRBV30	.	TRBJ2-2	CAWSVLGLAGELFF	TGTGCCTGGAGTGTACTCGGGTTGGCCGGGGAGCTGTTTTTT
once	TRBV29-1	.	TRBJ2-3	CSVARGATDTQYF	TGCAGCGTCGCCCGGGGAGCCACAGATACGCAGTATTTT
.	TRBV7-7	.	TRBJ2-2	CASSLGGPMNTGELFF	TGTGCCAGCAGCTTAGGAGGGCCGATGAACACCGGGGAGCTGTTTTTT
.	TRBV28	.	TRBJ1-5	CASRAGVQPQHF	TGTGCCAGCAGAGCAGGGGTTCAGCCCCAGCATTTT
.	TRBV6-6	.	TRBJ1-6	CASSYTPSAADSPLHF	TGTGCCAGCAGTTACACCCCTTCGGCTGCGGATTCACCCCTCCACTTT
.	TRBV18	TRBD2	TRBJ2-1	CASSATPAGGRSSYNEQFF	TGTGCCAGCTCGGCCACGCCAGCGGGAGGCAGGAGCTCCTACAATGAGCAGTTCTTC
.	TRBV18	TRBD1	TRBJ1-5	CASSPSSGTGIGQPQHF	TGTGCCAGCTCACCTTCTTCCGGGACAGGGATCGGTCAGCCCCAGCATTTT
.	TRBV7-9	.	TRBJ1-2	CASSLERRGYTF	TGTGCCAGCAGCTTAGAGCGTAGGGGCTACACCTTC
.	TRBV19	.	TRBJ1-5	CASSIVGGDFGNQPQHF	TGTGCCAGTAGTATAGTGGGGGGAGATTTTGGCAATCAGCCCCAGCATTTT
.	TRBV19	TRBD2	TRBJ2-1	CASSILAGASYNEQFF	TGTGCCAGTAGTATCTTAGCGGGAGCGTCCTACAATGAGCAGTTCTTC
.	TRBV18	.	TRBJ1-1	CASSPLSGGTEAFF	TGTGCCAGCTCACCATTATCGGGAGGCACTGAAGCTTTCTTT
.	TRBV4-1	.	TRBJ2-5	CASSPLGLPTQYF	TGCGCCAGCAGCCCCTTGGGACTGCCGACCCAGTACTTC
.	TRBV3-1/TRBV3-2	.	TRBJ1-4	CASSQWQGEKLFF	TGTGCCAGCAGCCAATGGCAGGGTGAAAAACTGTTTTTT
.	TRBV28	.	TRBJ1-6	CASTTSGADRNSPLHF	TGTGCCAGCACCACCAGTGGGGCGGATAGGAATTCACCCCTCCACTTT
.	TRBV29-1	TRBD2	TRBJ2-1	CSTGLALGNEQFF	TGCAGCACCGGACTAGCGTTAGGCAATGAGCAGTTCTTC
.	TRBV7-9	.	TRBJ2-2	CASSWTAGELFF	TGTGCCAGCAGCTGGACAGCCGGGGAGCTGTTTTTT